This entry describes one T cell receptor (beta chain). Repertoires were generated with immunoSEQ multiplex PCR, while TCRdb's copy carries only in-frame clones and drops some. The sample carries approximately 28,000 clones, around 93% recorded once. This CDR3 is 14 amino acids long. V was pared by 5 bases and J by 0 bases, with 11 bases between. The germline V gene has CDR1 MNHNY and CDR2 SVGAGI (reference sequence). These data belong to a study of T cells in localized non-small cell lung cancer. This rearrangement joins TRBV6-6 to TRBJ2-7; weak D call: TRBD2 (5 bases). The input for sequencing was peripheral blood, taken before any cancer treatment. The TCR originated in an older female donor with stage I lung adenocarcinoma. The chain's CDR3 is CASSGRRDSYEQYF. As DNA, the CDR3 is TGTGCCAGCAGTGGGCGACGGGACTCCTACGAGCAGTACTTC.